One sample yielded the 4 T cell receptor beta chains listed below, sequenced in a study of blood T cell repertoires in COVID-19. Produced via immunoSEQ multiplex PCR; TCRdb's table is partial and in-frame only. The sample records approximately 34,000 clones, 80% to 90% being singletons. The sample consisted of peripheral blood. The receptors stem from a human donor in a cohort sampled during active COVID-19.

The V and J genes are TRBV7-2 and TRBJ1-2; D may be TRBD1 (5 bases). The V gene's germline CDR1 is SGHTA and CDR2 FQGNSA. The CDR3 loop spans 15 amino acids. V dropped 1 base and J dropped 7 bases, with 16 bases sitting between them. In nucleotides, the CDR3 is TGTGCCAGCAGCTTAGGCGAAGGGGTGAAACGTGGCTACACCTTC. It encodes CASSLGEGVKRGYTF. Supplemented by reference TRBV7-2 and TRBJ1-2, the full variable domain reads GAGVSQSPSNKVTEKGKDVELRCDPISGHTALYWYRQSLGQGLEFLIYFQGNSAPDKSGLPSDRFSAERTGGSVSTLTIQRTQQEDSAVYLCASSLGEGVKRGYTFGSGTRLTVV.

This chain joins TRBV9 and TRBJ1-2; 8 bases line up with TRBD1. In germline, CDR1 is SGDLS, CDR2 YYNGEE. The CDR3 loop spans 14 amino acids. J lost 6 bases, V lost 0 bases, and 4 bases had no gene match. The CDR3 spells CASSVGQGKDGYTF. The CDR3 DNA is TGTGCCAGCAGCGTAGGACAGGGGAAGGATGGCTACACCTTC.

The chain recombines TRBV7-3 with TRBJ2-1; TRBD2 matches 13 bases. CDR1 and CDR2 from the germline V gene are SGHTA and FQGTGA. The CDR3 totals 16 residues. Trimming took 5 bases from V and 11 from J; bases not matched to a gene: 12. This CDR3 is CASSPSRTSGSTKQFF. The CDR3 DNA reads as TGTGCCAGCAGCCCTTCGAGGACTAGCGGGAGTACCAAGCAGTTCTTC.

This clone came up a few times. This sequence joins TRBV7-9 and TRBJ1-3; no clear D gene. This CDR3 has 13 residues. Trimming took 1 base from V and 9 from J, leaving 10 bases between them. CDR1 is SEHNR, CDR2 FQNEAQ, per germline (reference sequence). The CDR3 DNA reads as TGTGCCAGCAGCTTAGGCGGAGCTGGCACCATATATTTT. It specifies CASSLGGAGTIYF.